The 5 T cell receptor beta chains below were found in one sample sequenced in a study of T cell repertoires in cytomegalovirus infection. These receptors have no identified antigens. In TCRdb, the reads were re-called with MiXCR into one record per CDR3 protein. Of some 54,000 distinct CDR3 sequences listed, about 20% are singletons. Sequenced here: CD8+ T cells from cultured PBMCs, sampled from culture after CMV antigen stimulation. The receptors originated from a human donor in good health (CMV status not recorded). Some clones in this sample may be carry-over from other donors' samples.

In this sample, this clonotype turned up a few times. The chain links TRBV6-1 to TRBJ1-1; no clear D gene. From germline, CDR1 is MNHNS and CDR2 SASEGT. CDR3 length: 12 residues. The germline V and J ends were trimmed by 11 bases and 4 bases, with 14 bases remaining between them. The DNA of the CDR3 is TGTGCCCGCCCGACTGAATCCACTGAAGCTTTCTTT. Amino acids: CARPTESTEAFF.

The rearrangement joins TRBV6-2 or TRBV6-3 to TRBJ2-7, with TRBD1 matching 9 bases. Germline CDR1 MNHEY, CDR2 SVGEGT. CDR3 length: 13 amino acids. Trimming removed 6 bases from V and 6 bases from J; junction bases left unmatched: 6. Here the CDR3 DNA reads TGTGCCAGCAGCTCGGGACAGGGCAGCGAGCAGTACTTC. This codes for CASSSGQGSEQYF.

The genes are TRBV28 and TRBJ2-7; 9 bases agree with TRBD2. The germline CDR1 and CDR2 sequences are MDHEN and SYDVKM. Trimming took 5 bases from V and 0 from J; bases not matched to a gene: 17. The CDR3 is 19 amino acids. This CDR3 is CASSATQEPGLAYSYEQYF. CDR3 nucleotide sequence: TGTGCCAGCAGTGCTACACAAGAGCCGGGACTAGCCTACTCCTACGAGCAGTACTTC.

The chain carries TRBV12-3 or TRBV12-4 and TRBJ2-1, with D perhaps matching TRBD2 (6 bases). This CDR3 is 14 amino acids long. The V and J ends lost 6 bases and 8 bases respectively, with 17 bases between them. CDR3 loop: CASSPGPGVYEQFF. CDR3 nucleotides: TGTGCCAGCAGCCCGGGTCCGGGAGTGTATGAGCAGTTCTTC.

The count of this clonotype is one. The chain joins TRBV7-2 to TRBJ2-2; D is undetermined. Germline V gene sequence: CDR1 SGHTA, CDR2 FQGNSA. Trimming left V 6 bases short and J 7 bases short, with 9 bases between. The CDR3 has 12 residues. The CDR3 protein is CASSFDGGELFF. In nucleotides, the CDR3 is TGTGCCAGCAGTTTTGATGGCGGGGAGCTGTTTTTT.